This T cell receptor beta chain appears in the sequencing data of a study of blood T cell repertoires in COVID-19. Looking at the study overall: Samples taken during acute and convalescent COVID-19 were collected in the United States, Italy and Spain. From T cells, B-cell-depleted T cells, or PBMCs came the material, which was cDNA or gDNA.

J was trimmed by 5 bases and V by 5 bases; bases with no gene match: 9. The CDR3 spans 15 residues. Germline assignment: CDR1 MDHEN and CDR2 SYDVKM. As processed by the authors: Scientists estimated how many nucleated cells there were by amplifying reference gene primers. The table came from immunoSEQ multiplex PCR; TCRdb's copy has only in-frame clones and leaves some out. That table furnishes V, J and clone size, whereas the DNA furnished D and trimming. The sample lists hundreds of thousands of clones, about 90% seen once, with about 3.5% in the top ten. The V gene is TRBV28, the J gene TRBJ2-5; the match to TRBD2 covers 9 bases. The origin of this receptor is a woman aged 18-29 years who had recovered from COVID-19. Sequenced sample: peripheral blood. For the CDR3, the DNA is TGTGCCAGCAGTGAAATCCGGGCGGGGGGGGAGACCCAGTACTTC. Translation gives CASSEIRAGGETQYF.